This passage covers 8 T cell receptor beta chains from one sample sequenced in a study of blood T cell repertoires in COVID-19. Libraries were prepared by immunoSEQ multiplex PCR; TCRdb keeps only in-frame clonotypes and omits some of them. Of about 75,000 clones listed, more than 70% are singletons. Sample: peripheral blood. The source of these receptors is a human donor in a cohort sampled during active COVID-19.

V is TRBV7-9 and J is TRBJ2-5, with 8 bases lining up with TRBD2. There are 17 residues in the CDR3. V lost 5 bases, J lost 5 bases, and 16 bases stayed unmatched. Germline CDR1 and CDR2: SEHNR and FQNEAQ (reference sequence). CDR3 sequence: CASSRIYSGEVRETQYF. CDR3 DNA sequence: TGTGCCAGCAGCCGAATCTATAGCGGGGAGGTTCGGGAGACCCAGTACTTC.

The chain carries TRBV6-5 and TRBJ2-1; TRBD1 aligns across 7 bases. V gave up 5 bases and J gave up 0 bases; unmatched junction bases: 4. The CDR3 spans 15 residues. The V gene's germline CDR1 is MNHEY and CDR2 SVGAGI. In DNA, the CDR3 is TGTGCCAGCAGTCCGGGACAGAGCTCCTACAATGAGCAGTTCTTC. Translated, it gives CASSPGQSSYNEQFF.

In this sample, this clone turned up a few times. V is TRBV5-6 and J is TRBJ2-7, with 7 bases that match TRBD2. The CDR3 totals 14 residues. Trimming at V came to 7 bases and at J to 3 bases, leaving 10 bases not matched to a gene. The germline V gene has CDR1 SGHDT and CDR2 YYEEEE. CDR3: CASGRSGAVYEQYF. CDR3 DNA: TGTGCCAGCGGAAGAAGCGGGGCAGTCTACGAGCAGTACTTC.

The chain's CDR3 is CASSQDSDTLNYGYTF. CDR3 in DNA: TGCGCCAGCAGCCAAGATTCGGACACCCTTAACTATGGCTACACCTTC. The rearrangement uses TRBV4-1 and TRBJ1-2; weak D call: TRBD1 (5 bases). V dropped 0 bases and J dropped 1 base, with 12 bases sitting between them. Germline CDR1 is MGHRA and CDR2 is YSYEKL. This CDR3 has 16 amino acids.

The rearrangement joins TRBV24-1 to TRBJ1-1, with TRBD1 as a possible D gene (5 bases). The germline gives CDR1 KGHDR, CDR2 SFDVKD. Trimming took 5 bases from V and 2 from J, leaving 11 bases between them. The CDR3 sequence is 14 residues long. The CDR3 DNA sequence: TGTGCCACCAGTGGTCCAGGGTTCAACACTGAAGCTTTCTTT. As protein: CATSGPGFNTEAFF.

This clone was seen a few times. This chain joins TRBV21-1 and TRBJ1-6. TRBV21-1 is a recognized pseudogene. The CDR3 loop spans 18 amino acids. The CDR3 bases are TGTGCCAGCAGCAAACCGTTCCAGAGGAAACCCTATAATTCACCCCTCCACTTT. Protein product: CASSKPFQRKPYNSPLHF.

The chain links TRBV20-1 to TRBJ2-1; 10 nucleotides match TRBD2. In germline, CDR1 is DFQATT, CDR2 SNEGSKA (reference sequence). Trimming at V came to 6 bases and at J to 15 bases, leaving 5 bases not matched to a gene. The CDR3 loop spans 10 amino acids. CDR3 protein: CSAQREGGFF. For the CDR3, the DNA is TGCAGTGCCCAGCGGGAGGGGGGGTTCTTC.

This rearrangement joins TRBV5-1 to TRBJ2-1, with D unresolved. The CDR3 has 15 residues. CDR1 and CDR2 (germline): SGHRS, YFSETQ. Trimming removed 2 bases at V and 5 bases at J, with 14 bases between. DNA for the CDR3: TGCGCCAGCAGCTTAGCCTCCCTTTCTCACAATGAGCAGTTCTTC. Protein sequence: CASSLASLSHNEQFF.